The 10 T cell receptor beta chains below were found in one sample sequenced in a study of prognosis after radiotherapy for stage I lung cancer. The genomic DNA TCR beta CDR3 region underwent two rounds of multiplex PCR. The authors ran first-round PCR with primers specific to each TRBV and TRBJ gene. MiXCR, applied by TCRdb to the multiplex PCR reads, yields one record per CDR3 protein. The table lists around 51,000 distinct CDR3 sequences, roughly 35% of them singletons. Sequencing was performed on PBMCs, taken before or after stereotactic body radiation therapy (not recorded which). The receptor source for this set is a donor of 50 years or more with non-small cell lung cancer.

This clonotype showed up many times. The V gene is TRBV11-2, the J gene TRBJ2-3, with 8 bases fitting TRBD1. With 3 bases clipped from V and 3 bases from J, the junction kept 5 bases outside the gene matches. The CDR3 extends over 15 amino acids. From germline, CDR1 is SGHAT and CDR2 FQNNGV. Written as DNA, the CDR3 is TGTGCCAGCAGCTTGGTCACAGGGGGTACAGATACGCAGTATTTT. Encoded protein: CASSLVTGGTDTQYF.

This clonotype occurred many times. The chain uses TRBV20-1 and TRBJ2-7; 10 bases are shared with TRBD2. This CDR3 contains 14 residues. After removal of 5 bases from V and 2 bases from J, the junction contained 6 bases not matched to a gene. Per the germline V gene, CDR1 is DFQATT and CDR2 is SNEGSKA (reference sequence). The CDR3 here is CSAGHSGRAYEQYF. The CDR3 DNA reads TGCAGTGCTGGACACAGCGGGAGGGCCTACGAGCAGTACTTC.

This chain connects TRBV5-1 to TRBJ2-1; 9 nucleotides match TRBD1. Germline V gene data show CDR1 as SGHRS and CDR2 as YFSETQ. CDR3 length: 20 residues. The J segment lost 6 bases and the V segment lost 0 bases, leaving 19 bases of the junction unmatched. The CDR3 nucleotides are TGCGCCAGCAGCTTGGCCGGGGTACAGGGGGCTGGTGTGCAATCCAATGAGCAGTTCTTC. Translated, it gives CASSLAGVQGAGVQSNEQFF.

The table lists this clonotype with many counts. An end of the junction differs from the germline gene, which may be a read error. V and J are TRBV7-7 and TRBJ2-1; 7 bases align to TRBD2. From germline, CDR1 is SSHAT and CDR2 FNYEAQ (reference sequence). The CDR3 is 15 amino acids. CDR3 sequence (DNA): TGTGCTAGCAGCGCCAGCGGGAACTCCTACAATGAGCAGTTCTTC. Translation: CASSASGNSYNEQFF.

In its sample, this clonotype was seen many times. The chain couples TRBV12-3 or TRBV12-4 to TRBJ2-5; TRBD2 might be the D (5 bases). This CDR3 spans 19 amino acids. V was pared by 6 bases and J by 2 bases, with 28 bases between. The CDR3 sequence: CASSRGLLDRRREQETQYF. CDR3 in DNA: TGTGCCAGCAGCCGAGGCCTACTAGATCGGCGTCGGGAACAAGAGACCCAGTACTTC.

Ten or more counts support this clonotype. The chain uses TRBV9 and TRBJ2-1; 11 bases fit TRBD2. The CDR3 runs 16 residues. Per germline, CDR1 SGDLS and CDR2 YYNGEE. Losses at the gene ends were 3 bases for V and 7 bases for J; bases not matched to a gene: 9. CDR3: CASSARLAGLINEQFF. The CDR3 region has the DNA TGTGCCAGCAGCGCCAGACTAGCGGGACTAATTAATGAGCAGTTCTTC.

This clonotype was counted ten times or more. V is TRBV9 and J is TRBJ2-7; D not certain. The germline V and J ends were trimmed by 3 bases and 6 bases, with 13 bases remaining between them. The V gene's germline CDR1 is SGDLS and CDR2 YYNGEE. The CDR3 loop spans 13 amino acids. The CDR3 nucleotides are TGTGCCAGCAGCGCCATAGATCTAGGCGAGCAGTACTTC. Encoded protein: CASSAIDLGEQYF.

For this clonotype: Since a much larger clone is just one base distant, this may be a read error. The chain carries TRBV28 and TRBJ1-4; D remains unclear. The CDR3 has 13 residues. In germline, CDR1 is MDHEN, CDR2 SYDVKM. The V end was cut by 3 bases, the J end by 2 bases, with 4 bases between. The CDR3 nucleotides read TGTGCCAGCAGTTTGTATACTAATGAAAAACTGTTTTTT. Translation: CASSLYTNEKLFF.

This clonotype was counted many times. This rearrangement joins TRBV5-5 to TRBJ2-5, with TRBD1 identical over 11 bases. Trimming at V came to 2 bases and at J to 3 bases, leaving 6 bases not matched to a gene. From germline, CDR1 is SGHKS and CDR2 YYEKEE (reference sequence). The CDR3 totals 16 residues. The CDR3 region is CASSLGQGAGEETQYF. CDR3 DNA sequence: TGTGCCAGCAGCTTAGGACAGGGGGCCGGGGAAGAGACCCAGTACTTC.

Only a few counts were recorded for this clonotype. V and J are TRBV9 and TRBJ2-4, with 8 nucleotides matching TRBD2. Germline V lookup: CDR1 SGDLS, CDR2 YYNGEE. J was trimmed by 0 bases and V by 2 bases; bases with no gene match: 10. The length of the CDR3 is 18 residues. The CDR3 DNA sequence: TGTGCCAGCAGCGTTTCCAGCGGGAGTAATCTAGCCAAAAACATTCAGTACTTC. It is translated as CASSVSSGSNLAKNIQYF.